This TCR beta chain emerged from a study of vaccination and CD4 T cells after COVID-19. Notes on this clonotype: No antigen is known for it. One junction end does not reproduce the germline sequence, and a read error may be involved.

Germline CDR1 and CDR2: SGDLS and YYNGEE. The CDR3 contains 16 residues. The assay that was used to sequence DNA from cultured CD4+ T cells was the Oncomine TCR Beta short-read assay. TCRdb called the PCR reads again in MiXCR, with one record for every CDR3 protein. Here the sample spans over 15,000 distinct CDR3 sequences, approximately 67% being singletons. Treatment described: roughly 10-day PBMC culture with coronavirus spike peptide pools or control peptides (ViraFEST assay). Material: CD4+ T cells from blood, cultured in vitro. The sequence came from a human donor who had recovered from COVID-19. The V and J genes are TRBV9 and TRBJ1-1, with 10 bases fitting TRBD1. DNA of the CDR3: TGTGCCAGCAGCGTAGGAGGGGGACAGGGGAACACTGAGGCTTTCTTT. It is translated as CASSVGGGQGNTEAFF.